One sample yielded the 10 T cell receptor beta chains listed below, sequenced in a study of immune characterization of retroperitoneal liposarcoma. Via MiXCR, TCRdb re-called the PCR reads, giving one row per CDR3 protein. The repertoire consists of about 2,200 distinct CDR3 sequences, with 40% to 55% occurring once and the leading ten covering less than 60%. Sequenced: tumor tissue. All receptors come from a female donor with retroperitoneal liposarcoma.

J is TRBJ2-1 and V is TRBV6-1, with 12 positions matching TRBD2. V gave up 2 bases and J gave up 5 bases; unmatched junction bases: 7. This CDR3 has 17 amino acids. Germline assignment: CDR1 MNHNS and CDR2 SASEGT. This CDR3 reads CASSETPLAGGNNEQFF. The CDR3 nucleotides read TGTGCCAGCAGTGAAACCCCACTAGCGGGGGGAAACAATGAGCAGTTCTTC.

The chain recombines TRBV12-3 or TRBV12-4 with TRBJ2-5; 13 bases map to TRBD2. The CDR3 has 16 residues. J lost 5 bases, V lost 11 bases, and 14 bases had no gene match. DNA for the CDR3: TGTGCCCAACCACTACGACTAGCGGGAGGAGGGGAGACCCAGTACTTC. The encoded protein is CAQPLRLAGGGETQYF.

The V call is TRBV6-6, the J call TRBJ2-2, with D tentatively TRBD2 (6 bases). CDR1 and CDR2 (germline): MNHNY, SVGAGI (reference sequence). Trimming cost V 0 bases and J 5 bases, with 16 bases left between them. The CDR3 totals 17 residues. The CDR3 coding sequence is TGTGCCAGCAGTTACTCGATGTGGGAGGAGGAAACCGGGGAGCTGTTTTTT. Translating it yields CASSYSMWEEETGELFF.

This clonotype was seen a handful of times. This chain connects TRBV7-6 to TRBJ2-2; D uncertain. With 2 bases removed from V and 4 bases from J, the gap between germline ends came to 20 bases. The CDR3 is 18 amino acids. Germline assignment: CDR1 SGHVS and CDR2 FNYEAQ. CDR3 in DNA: TGTGCCAGCAGCTTATCCCCGAGCCAGGCCAGGAGCACCGGGGAGCTGTTTTTT. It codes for CASSLSPSQARSTGELFF.

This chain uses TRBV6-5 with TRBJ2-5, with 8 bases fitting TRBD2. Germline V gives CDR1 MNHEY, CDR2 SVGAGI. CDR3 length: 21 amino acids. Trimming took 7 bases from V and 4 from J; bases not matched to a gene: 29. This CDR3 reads CASTPPPLSRAGVGAGETQYF. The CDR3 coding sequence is TGTGCCAGCACTCCCCCCCCACTATCCCGAGCGGGGGTCGGAGCTGGAGAGACCCAGTACTTC.

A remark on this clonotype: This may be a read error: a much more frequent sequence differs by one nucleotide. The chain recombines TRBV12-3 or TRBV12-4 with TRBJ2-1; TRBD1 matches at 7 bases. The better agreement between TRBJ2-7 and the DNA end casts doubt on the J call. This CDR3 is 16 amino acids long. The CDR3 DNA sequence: TGTGCCAGCAGCCCGACGGACAGGTCATCCTACAATGAGCAGTACTTC. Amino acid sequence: CASSPTDRSSYNEQYF.

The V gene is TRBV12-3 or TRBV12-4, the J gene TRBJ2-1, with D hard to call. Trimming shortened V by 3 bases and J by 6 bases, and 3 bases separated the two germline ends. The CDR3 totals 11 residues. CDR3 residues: CASSFLNEQFF. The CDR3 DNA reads TGTGCCAGCAGTTTTCTCAATGAGCAGTTCTTC.

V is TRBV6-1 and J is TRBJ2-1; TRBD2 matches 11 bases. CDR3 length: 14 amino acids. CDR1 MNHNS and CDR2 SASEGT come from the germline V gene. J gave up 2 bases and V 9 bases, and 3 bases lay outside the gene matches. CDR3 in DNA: TGTGCCAGTCATAGCGGGAGGGCCTACAATGAGCAGTTCTTC. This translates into CASHSGRAYNEQFF.

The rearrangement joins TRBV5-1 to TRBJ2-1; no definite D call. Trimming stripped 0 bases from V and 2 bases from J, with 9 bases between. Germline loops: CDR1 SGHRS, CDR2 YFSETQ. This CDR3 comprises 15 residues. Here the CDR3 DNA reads TGCGCCAGCAGCTTGGGGCAGCCTCCCTACAATGAGCAGTTCTTC. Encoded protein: CASSLGQPPYNEQFF.

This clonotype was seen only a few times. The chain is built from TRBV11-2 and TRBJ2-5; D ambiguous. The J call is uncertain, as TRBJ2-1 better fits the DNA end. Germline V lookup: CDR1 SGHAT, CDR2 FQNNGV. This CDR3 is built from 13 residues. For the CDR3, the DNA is TGTGCCAGCAGCTTGGGAAGGTCGGAGACCCAGTTCTTC. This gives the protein CASSLGRSETQFF.